This T cell receptor (beta chain) was profiled in a study of blood T cell repertoires in COVID-19. Study-wide context: Sites in the United States, Italy and Spain provided acute and convalescent COVID-19 samples.

In the study's own analysis: Nucleated cell number was recorded as an estimate derived from reference gene primer amplification. The method was immunoSEQ multiplex PCR; TCRdb's version includes in-frame clones alone and lacks a portion of them. Clone size and V and J calls were adopted from that table, with D and trimming inferred from the DNA. The sample yields 150,000 to 200,000 clones, around 80% seen once. Enrollees, roughly 18 to 90 years old, lived in about two dozen US areas. Participant-reported clinical history was the basis for cohort assignment. The sequenced sample consisted of PBMCs or T cells enriched from blood (not recorded which). This receptor was obtained from a woman between 50 and 59 years old who had recovered from COVID-19.

The CDR3 here is CASSSPGTGGLGQPQHF. The CDR3 coding sequence is TGTGCCAGCAGTTCGCCGGGGACAGGGGGTCTTGGGCAGCCCCAGCATTTT. The chain uses TRBV28 and TRBJ1-5, with 11 positions matching TRBD1. From germline, CDR1 is MDHEN and CDR2 SYDVKM. Trimming cost V 4 bases and J 7 bases; bases outside gene matches: 12. The length of the CDR3 is 17 residues.